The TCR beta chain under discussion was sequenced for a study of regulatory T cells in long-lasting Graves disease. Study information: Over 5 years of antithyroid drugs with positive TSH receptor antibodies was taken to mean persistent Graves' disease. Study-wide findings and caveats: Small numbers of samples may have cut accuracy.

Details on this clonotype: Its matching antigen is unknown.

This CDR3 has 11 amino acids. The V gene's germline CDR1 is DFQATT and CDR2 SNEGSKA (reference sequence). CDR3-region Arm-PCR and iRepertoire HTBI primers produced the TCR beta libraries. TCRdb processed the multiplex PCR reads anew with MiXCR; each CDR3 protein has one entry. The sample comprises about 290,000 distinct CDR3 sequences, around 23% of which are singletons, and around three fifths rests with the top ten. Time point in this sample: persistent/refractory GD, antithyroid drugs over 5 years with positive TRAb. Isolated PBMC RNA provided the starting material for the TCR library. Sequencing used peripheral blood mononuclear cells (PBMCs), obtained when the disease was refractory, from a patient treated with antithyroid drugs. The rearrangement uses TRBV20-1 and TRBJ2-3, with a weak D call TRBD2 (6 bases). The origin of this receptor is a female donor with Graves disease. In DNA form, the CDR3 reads TGCAGAGTAGCGGACACAGATACGCAGTATTTT. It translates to CRVADTDTQYF.